One sample yielded the 18 T cell receptor beta chains listed below, sequenced in a study of cytomegalovirus exposure and HLA in healthy donors. Researchers ran the PCR with 60 Vbeta and 13 Jbeta primers. Method: immunoSEQ multiplex PCR; TCRdb's copy keeps in-frame clones and lacks some. Here the sample spans more than 200,000 clones, roughly 80% being singletons. The sequencing input was PBMCs. Receptors originate from a girl aged 2-10 years in good health and CMV-seronegative.

V gene TRBV5-6 combines with J gene TRBJ2-5; the match to TRBD2 covers 9 bases. V shed 3 bases and J 5 bases; nucleotides not matched to a gene: 2. The V gene's germline CDR1 is SGHDT and CDR2 YYEEEE. The CDR3 consists of 13 residues. CDR3 in DNA: TGTGCCAGCAGCTCAGGACTAGCGGAGACCCAGTACTTC. It yields the protein CASSSGLAETQYF.

The rearrangement joins TRBV5-1 to TRBJ2-7; TRBD1 agrees at 9 bases. The trim removed 3 bases at V and 2 bases at J, leaving 6 bases unmatched. Germline CDR1 and CDR2: SGHRS and YFSETQ. CDR3 length equals 15 residues. CDR3 in amino acids: CASSSGQGKAYEQYF. The DNA for the CDR3 is TGCGCCAGCAGCTCAGGACAGGGGAAAGCCTACGAGCAGTACTTC. Full variable domain (missing parts from reference TRBV5-1 and TRBJ2-7): KAGVTQTPRYLIKTRGQQVTLSCSPISGHRSVSWYQQTPGQGLQFLFEYFSETQRNKGNFPGRFSGRQFSNSRSEMNVSTLELGDSALYLCASSSGQGKAYEQYFGPGTRLTVT.

This chain uses TRBV6-1 with TRBJ2-7; tentatively, D is TRBD2 (6 bases). Trimming left V 4 bases short and J 12 bases short, with 22 bases between. From germline, CDR1 is MNHNS and CDR2 SASEGT. CDR3 length: 14 amino acids. The CDR3 loop is CASSVPERVGNLYF. The CDR3 DNA reads TGTGCCAGCAGTGTTCCTGAGCGGGTCGGGAATCTGTACTTC.

The chain couples TRBV6-5 to TRBJ2-5; 10 bases are shared with TRBD2. The CDR3 length is 15 residues. CDR1 is MNHEY, CDR2 SVGAGI, per germline. After removal of 2 bases from V and 3 bases from J, the junction contained 3 bases not matched to a gene. CDR3 DNA: TGTGCCAGCAGTTACACTCTAGCGGGGGAAGAGACCCAGTACTTC. This sequence encodes CASSYTLAGEETQYF.

This clone has only one observation. This chain connects TRBV7-9 to TRBJ1-1; D gene unclear. The CDR3 covers 13 residues. Trimming cost V 7 bases and J 1 base, with 10 bases left between them. The germline gives CDR1 SEHNR, CDR2 FQNEAQ (reference sequence). The CDR3 spells CASTFLGNTEAFF. DNA for the CDR3: TGTGCCAGCACCTTTCTCGGGAACACTGAAGCTTTCTTT.

CDR3 in amino acids: CASSSLFYNSPLHF. The DNA of the CDR3 is TGTGCCAGCAGTTCCCTCTTTTATAATTCACCCCTCCACTTT. The chain links TRBV27 to TRBJ1-6; unclear D gene. CDR1 is MNHEY and CDR2 is SMNVEV in the germline V gene (reference sequence). With 4 bases removed from V and 4 bases from J, the gap between germline ends came to 8 bases. CDR3 length equals 14 residues.

The chain recombines TRBV7-9 with TRBJ2-7, with 7 positions matching TRBD1. Germline values: CDR1 SEHNR, CDR2 FQNEAQ (reference sequence). Unmatched junction bases numbered 10, after V lost 2 bases and J lost 3 bases. This CDR3 has 16 residues. CDR3 DNA: TGTGCCAGCAGCTTAAAGTCAGGGGGAAGGCTCTACGAGCAGTACTTC. Its protein is CASSLKSGGRLYEQYF.

This clone was seen a single time. The chain links TRBV6-1 to TRBJ2-3, with a possible D match to TRBD1 (5 bases). The CDR3 has 15 residues. Germline V gives CDR1 MNHNS, CDR2 SASEGT. Trimming removed 1 base at V and 0 bases at J, with 8 bases between. The chain's CDR3 is CASSEEGSSTDTQYF. The CDR3 nucleotides read TGTGCCAGCAGTGAAGAGGGGTCTAGCACAGATACGCAGTATTTT.

The rearrangement uses TRBV30 and TRBJ1-2; D is uncertain. The germline gives CDR1 GTSNPN, CDR2 SVGIG (reference sequence). This CDR3 is built from 14 residues. V was pared by 0 bases and J by 7 bases, with 15 bases between. The CDR3 spells CAWSVTPSVFGYTF. As DNA, the CDR3 is TGTGCCTGGAGTGTAACCCCCAGTGTTTTTGGCTACACCTTC.

The rearrangement uses TRBV2 and TRBJ1-1; D unclear. Between the trimmed V and J ends, which lost 7 bases and 9 bases, there was a span of 9 bases. The CDR3 sequence is 10 residues long. CDR1 is SNHLY and CDR2 is FYNNEI in the germline V gene. CDR3 protein: CASTGIQAFF. The CDR3 region has the DNA TGTGCCAGCACGGGTATACAAGCTTTCTTT.

This chain uses TRBV5-1 with TRBJ2-5; 11 bases agree with TRBD2. The CDR3 is 16 amino acids. J was trimmed by 1 base and V by 1 base; bases with no gene match: 3. Per germline, CDR1 SGHRS and CDR2 YFSETQ. CDR3 sequence reads: CASSLLAGGPQETQYF. The CDR3 coding sequence is TGCGCCAGCAGCTTGTTAGCGGGGGGGCCCCAAGAGACCCAGTACTTC.

This chain links TRBV29-1 with TRBJ1-1; 8 nucleotides align to TRBD1. Per germline, CDR1 SQVTM and CDR2 ANQGSEA. Trimming removed 7 bases from V and 0 bases from J; junction bases left unmatched: 4. The CDR3 runs to 13 residues. CDR3 coding DNA: TGCAGCGACTTGACAGGGGTGAACACTGAAGCTTTCTTT. This translates into CSDLTGVNTEAFF.

The rearrangement joins TRBV7-8 to TRBJ2-7, with D tentatively TRBD1 (5 bases). In germline, CDR1 is SGHVS, CDR2 FQNEAQ. This CDR3 spans 13 amino acids. The V end was cut by 3 bases, the J end by 6 bases, with 12 bases between. CDR3 sequence (DNA): TGTGCCAGCAGCTTCATGGGAAGGGGCGAGCAGTACTTC. Translation gives CASSFMGRGEQYF.

The rearrangement joins TRBV5-6 to TRBJ2-3; D is possibly TRBD1 (5 bases). Germline V CDR1 and CDR2: SGHDT, YYEEEE. V was pared by 4 bases and J by 0 bases, with 9 bases between. CDR3 length equals 14 residues. The CDR3 coding sequence is TGTGCCAGCAGCAGGACATTTAGCACAGATACGCAGTATTTT. This encodes CASSRTFSTDTQYF.

This clone has a single count. V and J are TRBV19 and TRBJ2-5; a weak D match, TRBD1 (6 bases). Germline CDR1 reads LNHDA; CDR2 reads SQIVND (reference sequence). V was cut by 3 bases and J by 3 bases, with 20 bases left in between. This CDR3 is built from 17 residues. The DNA for the CDR3 is TGTGCCAGTAGTATTTACGGCCTACAGGGTAGTGAAGAGACCCAGTACTTC. Its protein is CASSIYGLQGSEETQYF.

The V gene is TRBV7-9, the J gene TRBJ1-3; D unclear. Trimming shortened V by 5 bases and J by 0 bases, and 17 bases separated the two germline ends. The CDR3 has 17 residues. CDR1 SEHNR and CDR2 FQNEAQ come from the germline V gene (reference sequence). The DNA of the CDR3 is TGTGCCAGCAGCATACCGGGAGAGGCGAGCTCTGGAAACACCATATATTTT. Amino acids: CASSIPGEASSGNTIYF. The full variable domain, completed using reference TRBV7-9 and TRBJ1-3, is DTGVSQNPRHKITKRGQNVTFRCDPISEHNRLYWYRQTLGQGPEFLTYFQNEAQLEKSRLLSDRFSAERPKGSFSTLEIQRTEQGDSAMYLCASSIPGEASSGNTIYFGEGSWLTVV.

The chain couples TRBV27 to TRBJ2-6; D is possibly TRBD1 (6 bases). The V gene's germline CDR1 is MNHEY and CDR2 SMNVEV (reference sequence). The CDR3 extends over 16 amino acids. Deletions cut 2 bases from V and 2 bases from J, with 10 bases between. The CDR3 region has the DNA TGTGCCAGCAGTTTAACCCAGGGGACTGGGGCCAACGTCCTGACTTTC. Its translation is CASSLTQGTGANVLTF.

V is TRBV7-9 and J is TRBJ1-1; 9 bases line up with TRBD1. In germline, CDR1 is SEHNR, CDR2 FQNEAQ (reference sequence). This CDR3 is 15 amino acids long. V gave up 2 bases and J gave up 6 bases; unmatched junction bases: 7. CDR3 sequence: CASSLMGQGIPEAFF. CDR3 DNA: TGTGCCAGCAGCTTAATGGGACAGGGTATCCCTGAAGCTTTCTTT.